A selection of T cell receptor beta chains follows, all from one sample in a study of T cells in Graves' hyperthyroidism and ophthalmopathy. TCRdb reprocessed the multiplex PCR reads via MiXCR and lists one record per CDR3 protein. The data contain a few hundred thousand distinct CDR3 sequences, approximately 18% of them singletons. Sequenced sample: blood. These TCRs come from a man aged 50-59 years with Graves' ophthalmopathy. Both conserved end residues are trimmed from each CDR3. Fields, in order: V gene, clone size, CDR3 protein. A clone size is listed for some rows: how often the clone was seen (once, few, many), or a class if it is expanded.

v_call: TRBV27; clone_size: few; cdr3_aa: ASSFNWGLQGEQF
v_call: TRBV12-5; clone_size: .; cdr3_aa: ASGTGWGANTGELF
v_call: TRBV6-1; clone_size: many; cdr3_aa: ASSPRGWDGYT
v_call: TRBV5-1; clone_size: .; cdr3_aa: ASRTTGVTGELF
v_call: TRBV3-1; clone_size: many; cdr3_aa: ASSQAPGTVETQY
v_call: TRBV28; clone_size: many; cdr3_aa: ASSPSGGRESNEQF
v_call: TRBV6-1; clone_size: .; cdr3_aa: ASKNAGNTEAF
v_call: TRBV20-1; clone_size: .; cdr3_aa: SAPDRGQDTQY
v_call: TRBV20-1; clone_size: few; cdr3_aa: SASTSGTSPTYEQY
v_call: TRBV7-3; clone_size: .; cdr3_aa: ASSPDRPGQYSYNEQF
v_call: TRBV5-1; clone_size: many; cdr3_aa: ASSVGRESTDTQY
v_call: TRBV20-1; clone_size: .; cdr3_aa: SASSGTNNNQPQH
v_call: TRBV5-1; clone_size: many; cdr3_aa: ASSLAGRGRHTEAF
v_call: TRBV9; clone_size: many; cdr3_aa: ASSVASREGLDEQF
v_call: TRBV19; clone_size: .; cdr3_aa: ASSIVARETQY
v_call: TRBV11-2; clone_size: once; cdr3_aa: ASSSRAEETQY
v_call: TRBV29-1; clone_size: few; cdr3_aa: SLGGSGERETQY
v_call: TRBV2; clone_size: many; cdr3_aa: ASKRSEVNEQF
v_call: TRBV6-2/TRBV6-3; clone_size: many; cdr3_aa: ASSYGGPSYEQY
v_call: TRBV6-1; clone_size: .; cdr3_aa: ASSPRGDQETQY
v_call: TRBV7-8; clone_size: few; cdr3_aa: ASSPLLEVYEQY
v_call: TRBV6-5; clone_size: many; cdr3_aa: ASSYSPSGSFGRNEQF
v_call: TRBV19; clone_size: few; cdr3_aa: ASSTTGSHGYT
v_call: TRBV9; clone_size: .; cdr3_aa: ASSVDLGQGTLPMQY
v_call: TRBV11-2; clone_size: many; cdr3_aa: ASSFPRRGRGGGTQY
v_call: TRBV19; clone_size: .; cdr3_aa: ATRTGVYEQY
v_call: TRBV10-3; clone_size: .; cdr3_aa: AISESLAGDNEQF
v_call: TRBV10-3; clone_size: .; cdr3_aa: AISELRDSGGSQY
v_call: TRBV27; clone_size: .; cdr3_aa: ASSRRTSGSAREQY
v_call: TRBV6-5; clone_size: few; cdr3_aa: ASSYGSIFYNEQF
v_call: TRBV11-2; clone_size: many; cdr3_aa: ASSLADTYEQY
v_call: TRBV30; clone_size: few; cdr3_aa: AWSAFRTGNNQPQH
v_call: TRBV30; clone_size: many; cdr3_aa: AWSRNPNTGELF
v_call: TRBV3-1; clone_size: .; cdr3_aa: ASSHRTPRGEQY
v_call: TRBV18; clone_size: many; cdr3_aa: ASSPRNTGELF
v_call: TRBV18; clone_size: many; cdr3_aa: ASSLTGTGGTEAF
v_call: TRBV7-9; clone_size: few; cdr3_aa: ASSLEKGLAGVNEQF